The rows below give T cell receptor beta chains drawn from one sample of a study of CD8 T cells in Susac syndrome. TCRdb recomputed calls from the immunoSEQ multiplex PCR reads with MiXCR, one row per CDR3 protein. This table has some 120,000 distinct CDR3 sequences, over 90% appearing once. Material for sequencing was CD4+ T cells from PBMCs. The receptors come from a human donor in good health. Both conserved end residues are part of each CDR3. The order of the fields is D gene, clone size, V gene, J gene, CDR3 DNA, CDR3 protein. D genes are given only for firm matches. Only part of the rows carry a size: once, few, many, or a class if the clone is expanded.

D gene: TRBD2
clone size: once
V gene: TRBV3-1
J gene: TRBJ2-1
CDR3 DNA: TGTGCCAGCAGCCTTCAGACTAGCGGGAGGGGCAATGAGCAGTTCTTC
CDR3 protein: CASSLQTSGRGNEQFF

D gene: .
clone size: .
V gene: TRBV14
J gene: TRBJ1-1
CDR3 DNA: TGTGCCAGCAGCCAAATGCAGGGGAACACTGAAGCTTTCTTT
CDR3 protein: CASSQMQGNTEAFF

D gene: TRBD2
clone size: .
V gene: TRBV5-1
J gene: TRBJ2-7
CDR3 DNA: TGCGCCAGCAGTTCCACTAGCGGGACGCTCAACGAGCAGTACTTC
CDR3 protein: CASSSTSGTLNEQYF

D gene: .
clone size: .
V gene: TRBV29-1
J gene: TRBJ1-1
CDR3 DNA: TGCAGCGTTGAAGATCTTGCTAGGCTCACTGAAGCTTTCTTT
CDR3 protein: CSVEDLARLTEAFF

D gene: .
clone size: once
V gene: TRBV29-1
J gene: TRBJ1-1
CDR3 DNA: TGCAGCGTTGAGAGGACCCGTGAAGCTTTCTTT
CDR3 protein: CSVERTREAFF

D gene: TRBD1
clone size: .
V gene: TRBV19
J gene: TRBJ2-5
CDR3 DNA: TGTGCCAGTAGTATCGGGACAGCAGAGACCCAGTACTTC
CDR3 protein: CASSIGTAETQYF

D gene: .
clone size: .
V gene: TRBV12-3/TRBV12-4
J gene: TRBJ2-1
CDR3 DNA: TGTGCCAGCAGTTTATTCGGGAATGAGCAGTTCTTC
CDR3 protein: CASSLFGNEQFF

D gene: TRBD2
clone size: .
V gene: TRBV5-1
J gene: TRBJ2-3
CDR3 DNA: TGCGCCAGCAGCTCGGGACTAGCGGGAGCAGATACGCAGTATTTT
CDR3 protein: CASSSGLAGADTQYF

D gene: .
clone size: .
V gene: TRBV20-1
J gene: TRBJ2-4
CDR3 DNA: TGCAGTGTGGGCTTCACCTTAGCCAAAAACATTCAGTACTTC
CDR3 protein: CSVGFTLAKNIQYF

D gene: .
clone size: .
V gene: TRBV29-1
J gene: TRBJ2-7
CDR3 DNA: TGCAGCGTTGATGAGCACCAGGGGGGCGAGCAGTACTTC
CDR3 protein: CSVDEHQGGEQYF

D gene: TRBD2
clone size: .
V gene: TRBV7-9
J gene: TRBJ2-7
CDR3 DNA: TGTGCCAGCGGCGGGAGCTCTATCTACGAGCAGTACTTC
CDR3 protein: CASGGSSIYEQYF

D gene: TRBD2
clone size: .
V gene: TRBV2
J gene: TRBJ2-1
CDR3 DNA: TGTGCCAGCAGTGAGCGGGAGGGCCCGGGTGAGCAGTTCTTC
CDR3 protein: CASSEREGPGEQFF

D gene: .
clone size: .
V gene: TRBV3-1
J gene: TRBJ2-5
CDR3 DNA: TGTGCCAGCAGTAGGGCACTAACAGAGACCCAGTACTTC
CDR3 protein: CASSRALTETQYF

D gene: .
clone size: .
V gene: TRBV7-2
J gene: TRBJ2-1
CDR3 DNA: TGTGCCAGCAGCACTTGGGACCGTAATGAGCAGTTCTTC
CDR3 protein: CASSTWDRNEQFF

D gene: .
clone size: .
V gene: TRBV10-3
J gene: TRBJ1-2
CDR3 DNA: TGTGCCATCACCGGGGACCTCGTGGGCTACACCTTC
CDR3 protein: CAITGDLVGYTF

D gene: .
clone size: .
V gene: TRBV7-9
J gene: TRBJ1-2
CDR3 DNA: TGTGCCAGCAGCTTAATGGCAGGGGACTCCTATGGCTACACCTTC
CDR3 protein: CASSLMAGDSYGYTF

D gene: .
clone size: .
V gene: TRBV27
J gene: TRBJ2-7
CDR3 DNA: TGTGCCAGCAGTTTCAAGGACGGGCCCTACGAGCAGTACTTC
CDR3 protein: CASSFKDGPYEQYF

D gene: TRBD2
clone size: once
V gene: TRBV3-1
J gene: TRBJ2-5
CDR3 DNA: TGTGCCAGCAGCCAAGCCCTAGCGGGGAAAGAGACCCAGTACTTC
CDR3 protein: CASSQALAGKETQYF

D gene: .
clone size: once
V gene: TRBV28
J gene: TRBJ1-5
CDR3 DNA: TGTGCCAGCAGTTTCCAACGACAGCCCCAGCATTTT
CDR3 protein: CASSFQRQPQHF

D gene: TRBD1
clone size: .
V gene: TRBV5-1
J gene: TRBJ2-7
CDR3 DNA: TGCGCCAGCAGCTGGGGACAGAGCTCCTACGAGCAGTACTTC
CDR3 protein: CASSWGQSSYEQYF

D gene: .
clone size: few
V gene: TRBV7-2
J gene: TRBJ2-3
CDR3 DNA: TGTGCCAGCTCCACTGGGGCGGATACGCAGTATTTT
CDR3 protein: CASSTGADTQYF

D gene: .
clone size: .
V gene: TRBV19
J gene: TRBJ2-1
CDR3 DNA: TGTGCCAGTAGTATCCCAGGGGCCAATGAGCAGTTCTTC
CDR3 protein: CASSIPGANEQFF

D gene: TRBD1
clone size: .
V gene: TRBV29-1
J gene: TRBJ1-3
CDR3 DNA: TGCAGCGTTGGCGGTTCGGGACAGGGGAACACCATATATTTT
CDR3 protein: CSVGGSGQGNTIYF

D gene: TRBD2
clone size: .
V gene: TRBV3-1
J gene: TRBJ2-1
CDR3 DNA: TGTGCCAGCAGCCAGGAAAGCGGGAGAGTCTACAATGAGCAGTTCTTC
CDR3 protein: CASSQESGRVYNEQFF

D gene: .
clone size: .
V gene: TRBV7-2
J gene: TRBJ1-1
CDR3 DNA: TGTGCCAGCAGCTACAGCTCACAATGGGACACTGAAGCTTTCTTT
CDR3 protein: CASSYSSQWDTEAFF

D gene: .
clone size: .
V gene: TRBV2
J gene: TRBJ2-1
CDR3 DNA: TGTGCCAGCAGTGAGAGGGGCGATGAGCAGTTCTTC
CDR3 protein: CASSERGDEQFF

D gene: .
clone size: .
V gene: TRBV18
J gene: TRBJ2-5
CDR3 DNA: TGTGCCAGCTCACCTATAGTACAGGCGAAATCTAAAGAGACCCAGTACTTC
CDR3 protein: CASSPIVQAKSKETQYF

D gene: .
clone size: .
V gene: TRBV29-1
J gene: TRBJ1-5
CDR3 DNA: TGCAGCGCCCAGGACAGTTGGTTTCAGCCCCAGCATTTT
CDR3 protein: CSAQDSWFQPQHF

D gene: TRBD2
clone size: .
V gene: TRBV5-1
J gene: TRBJ2-7
CDR3 DNA: TGCGCCAGCGCAATTAGCGGGAGGATGGACGAGCAGTACTTC
CDR3 protein: CASAISGRMDEQYF

D gene: .
clone size: .
V gene: TRBV7-7
J gene: TRBJ2-2
CDR3 DNA: TGTGCTAGCAGCGCCTCGGGACTCTCCACCGGGGAGCTGTTTTTT
CDR3 protein: CASSASGLSTGELFF

D gene: .
clone size: .
V gene: TRBV19
J gene: TRBJ2-7
CDR3 DNA: TGTGCCAGTAGTATAGATCTAGTCTCCGAGCAGTACTTC
CDR3 protein: CASSIDLVSEQYF

D gene: TRBD2
clone size: .
V gene: TRBV6-1
J gene: TRBJ2-5
CDR3 DNA: TGTGCCAGCAGTCCAGCGGGAGGGACCAAAGAGACCCAGTACTTC
CDR3 protein: CASSPAGGTKETQYF

D gene: .
clone size: .
V gene: TRBV18
J gene: TRBJ2-7
CDR3 DNA: TGTGCCAGCTCACTTCAGGGAGCGGGCTACGAGCAGTACTTC
CDR3 protein: CASSLQGAGYEQYF

D gene: TRBD1
clone size: .
V gene: TRBV6-6
J gene: TRBJ1-1
CDR3 DNA: TGTGCCAGCAGATGGACAGGGGGCTCTGAAGCTTTCTTT
CDR3 protein: CASRWTGGSEAFF

D gene: .
clone size: .
V gene: TRBV2
J gene: TRBJ1-2
CDR3 DNA: TGTGCCAGCGGGGGACAACCCAACTATGGCTACACCTTC
CDR3 protein: CASGGQPNYGYTF

D gene: .
clone size: .
V gene: TRBV30
J gene: TRBJ2-6
CDR3 DNA: TGTGCCTGGAGTGTTAGGGACTTAGGGTGGGACTCTGGGGCCAACGTCCTGACTTTC
CDR3 protein: CAWSVRDLGWDSGANVLTF

D gene: .
clone size: once
V gene: TRBV20-1
J gene: TRBJ2-3
CDR3 DNA: TGCAGTGCTGCCGCGGGGGCGGTATCAGATACGCAGTATTTT
CDR3 protein: CSAAAGAVSDTQYF

D gene: .
clone size: .
V gene: TRBV7-9
J gene: TRBJ2-5
CDR3 DNA: TGTGCCAGCAGGGCTATGGGGGGCCAAGAGACCCAGTACTTC
CDR3 protein: CASRAMGGQETQYF

D gene: .
clone size: .
V gene: TRBV7-2
J gene: TRBJ2-7
CDR3 DNA: TGTGCCAGCAGCTCACGGGTCTCCTACGAGCAGTACTTC
CDR3 protein: CASSSRVSYEQYF

D gene: .
clone size: .
V gene: TRBV3-1
J gene: TRBJ2-4
CDR3 DNA: TGTGCCAGCAGCCTCGTCGGGACATCGGAGAACATTCAGTACTTC
CDR3 protein: CASSLVGTSENIQYF

D gene: .
clone size: .
V gene: TRBV6-5
J gene: TRBJ2-4
CDR3 DNA: TGTGCCAGCAGTTACTTCCCAGGAACCAACATTCAGTACTTC
CDR3 protein: CASSYFPGTNIQYF

D gene: .
clone size: .
V gene: TRBV3-1
J gene: TRBJ1-1
CDR3 DNA: TGTGCCAGCAGCCCCTCGGATTCCCTGAACACTGAAGCTTTCTTT
CDR3 protein: CASSPSDSLNTEAFF

D gene: .
clone size: .
V gene: TRBV27
J gene: TRBJ2-2
CDR3 DNA: TGTGCCACCAAGGCTAGCGCCGCGAACACCGGGGAGCTGTTTTTT
CDR3 protein: CATKASAANTGELFF

D gene: TRBD2
clone size: .
V gene: TRBV3-1
J gene: TRBJ2-1
CDR3 DNA: TGTGCCAGCAGCCAAGGAGCGGGAGTGGCCTATGAGCAGTTCTTC
CDR3 protein: CASSQGAGVAYEQFF

D gene: .
clone size: .
V gene: TRBV18
J gene: TRBJ2-1
CDR3 DNA: TGTGCCAGCTCACCGGGTGGAAATGAGCAGTTCTTC
CDR3 protein: CASSPGGNEQFF